This T cell receptor (beta chain) emerged from a study of blood T cell repertoires in COVID-19. Method: immunoSEQ multiplex PCR; TCRdb's copy keeps in-frame clones and lacks some. This sample has more than 250,000 clones; around nine tenths occur once, and the top ten carry roughly 2.6%. The CDR3 is 14 residues long. Germline trimming cut 5 bases from V and 5 bases from J; bases unmatched to any gene: 5. The germline CDR1 and CDR2 sequences are LNHDA and SQIVND (reference sequence). This clonotype was sampled from a young woman who had recovered from COVID-19. Sample: PBMCs or T cells enriched from blood (not recorded which). The chain employs TRBV19 and TRBJ2-1; 8 bases are a match to TRBD1. The CDR3 bases are TGTGCCAGTAGTTTCGACAGGGGAAACAATGAGCAGTTCTTC. Its translation: CASSFDRGNNEQFF.